The rows below give T cell receptor beta chains drawn from one sample of a study of blood T cell repertoires in COVID-19. Sequenced by immunoSEQ multiplex PCR; TCRdb stores in-frame clones only, minus some. Among tens of thousands of clones listed, 80% to 85% were seen once. The sample consisted of peripheral blood. The receptor source for this set is a woman aged 55-70 years with acute or convalescent COVID-19. CDR3s include the opening cysteine and the closing phenylalanine or tryptophan. The D gene is left open where the match is weak. Clone size is stated in some rows and not others, as once, few, many or a class when expanded.

V gene	J gene	clone size	D gene	CDR3 protein	CDR3 DNA
TRBV29-1	TRBJ2-4	NA	TRBD1	CSVTGGAAKNIQYF	TGCAGCGTAACAGGGGGCGCAGCCAAAAACATTCAGTACTTC
TRBV6-6	TRBJ1-3	NA	NA	CASSRPSQGTGNTIYF	TGTGCCAGCAGTCGTCCCTCACAGGGAACTGGAAACACCATATATTTT
TRBV7-9	TRBJ1-2	NA	NA	CASSPSDGYTF	TGTGCCAGCAGCCCTTCAGATGGCTACACCTTC
TRBV6-5	TRBJ1-2	NA	TRBD1	CASSYLNRGQEGYTF	TGTGCCAGCAGTTACTTAAACAGGGGGCAGGAAGGCTACACCTTC
TRBV19	TRBJ2-1	NA	NA	CASSKRAGTHNEQFF	TGTGCCAGTAGTAAAAGGGCAGGGACTCACAATGAGCAGTTCTTC
TRBV5-1	TRBJ1-2	NA	NA	CASSLDSNYGYTF	TGCGCCAGCAGCTTGGACAGTAACTATGGCTACACCTTC
TRBV1	TRBJ2-7	NA	NA	CTSSQEGQGPYEQYF	TGCACCAGCAGCCAAGAAGGACAGGGTCCCTACGAGCAGTACTTC
TRBV2	TRBJ1-3	NA	NA	CASSQGSSSGNTIYF	TGTGCCAGCAGTCAGGGCTCATCCTCTGGAAACACCATATATTTT
TRBV19	TRBJ1-2	NA	NA	CASRLATNYGYTF	TGTGCCAGTAGGTTGGCCACCAACTATGGCTACACCTTC
TRBV6-4	TRBJ1-5	NA	NA	CASKSQPQHF	TGTGCCAGCAAGAGTCAGCCCCAGCATTTT
TRBV15	TRBJ2-1	NA	NA	CATSRSRLQRYNEQFF	TGTGCCACCAGCAGATCCAGACTACAACGGTACAATGAGCAGTTCTTC
TRBV12-3/TRBV12-4	TRBJ1-1	NA	TRBD1	CASSLTGGVEAFF	TGTGCCAGCAGTTTGACAGGGGGGGTCGAAGCTTTCTTT
TRBV7-2	TRBJ2-6	NA	NA	CASSSPGTGANVLTF	TGTGCCAGCAGCTCTCCAGGGACTGGGGCCAACGTCCTGACTTTC
TRBV10-2	TRBJ2-5	NA	TRBD1	CASRPMTGKETQYF	TGCGCCAGCAGACCAATGACAGGGAAAGAGACCCAGTACTTC
TRBV19	TRBJ1-5	NA	NA	CASSMTAQPQHF	TGTGCCAGTAGTATGACAGCTCAGCCCCAGCATTTT
TRBV6-5	TRBJ1-1	NA	NA	CASRKYAEAFF	TGTGCCAGCAGAAAATACGCGGAAGCTTTCTTT
TRBV19	TRBJ1-6	NA	NA	CASSTSGDNSPLHF	TGTGCCAGTAGTACCTCAGGTGATAATTCACCCCTCCACTTT
TRBV19	TRBJ2-1	few	TRBD1	CASRQGTGGGNEQFF	TGTGCCAGTAGACAAGGGACAGGGGGCGGCAATGAGCAGTTCTTC
TRBV5-1	TRBJ1-1	NA	TRBD1	CASSRGQGGRTEAFF	TGCGCCAGCAGCAGGGGACAGGGGGGACGCACTGAAGCTTTCTTT
TRBV9	TRBJ1-4	NA	NA	CASSKEGRAGEKLFF	TGTGCCAGCAGCAAGGAGGGCAGGGCGGGGGAAAAACTGTTTTTT
TRBV25-1	TRBJ1-6	NA	TRBD1	CASSESLDRGNSPLHF	TGTGCCAGCAGTGAATCCCTGGACAGGGGTAATTCACCCCTCCACTTT
TRBV3-1/TRBV3-2	TRBJ2-1	once	TRBD2	CASSLRTSGSYNEQFF	TGTGCCAGCAGCCTCCGGACTAGCGGGTCCTACAATGAGCAGTTCTTC
TRBV19	TRBJ2-6	NA	NA	CASFRTASGANVLTF	TGTGCCAGTTTCCGGACTGCCTCTGGGGCCAACGTCCTGACTTTC
TRBV19	TRBJ1-1	NA	NA	CASSIGVGRPNTEAFF	TGTGCCAGTAGTATAGGGGTAGGCAGGCCGAACACTGAAGCTTTCTTT
TRBV19	TRBJ1-4	NA	TRBD1	CASQDRGRITNEKLFF	TGTGCCTCGCAGGACAGGGGGCGTATAACTAATGAAAAACTGTTTTTT
TRBV27	TRBJ1-2	once	TRBD1	CASSLSPGQYGYTF	TGTGCCAGCAGTTTGTCACCGGGACAGTATGGCTACACCTTC
TRBV2	TRBJ2-3	once	NA	CASSKTSSGTQYF	TGTGCCAGCAGCAAAACTAGCTCCGGCACGCAGTATTTT
TRBV10-3	TRBJ1-2	NA	NA	CAISDAGGNYGYTF	TGTGCCATCAGTGACGCGGGAGGGAACTATGGCTACACCTTC
TRBV9	TRBJ1-2	NA	NA	CASSPQGGVNYGYTF	TGTGCCAGCAGCCCCCAGGGAGGGGTTAACTATGGCTACACCTTC
TRBV18	TRBJ2-1	NA	TRBD2	CASSPSAGVYNEQFF	TGTGCCAGCTCACCATCAGCGGGGGTCTACAATGAGCAGTTCTTC
TRBV19	TRBJ2-3	once	NA	CASTETGTPLTDTQYF	TGTGCCAGTACCGAAACGGGGACTCCACTCACAGATACGCAGTATTTT
TRBV19	TRBJ2-6	NA	TRBD1	CASSIPGGGTGANVLTF	TGTGCCAGTAGTATCCCAGGGGGCGGAACTGGGGCCAACGTCCTGACTTTC
TRBV13	TRBJ1-1	NA	TRBD1	CASSPRTGRNTEAFF	TGTGCCAGCAGCCCTCGGACAGGACGGAACACTGAAGCTTTCTTT
TRBV5-4	TRBJ1-6	once	NA	CASSYGGQGGVNSPLHF	TGTGCCAGCAGCTACGGGGGGCAAGGGGGAGTTAATTCACCCCTCCACTTT
TRBV5-1	TRBJ1-1	NA	NA	CASSLARQGGEAFF	TGCGCCAGCAGCTTGGCCCGGCAGGGCGGTGAAGCTTTCTTT
TRBV3-1/TRBV3-2	TRBJ1-1	NA	NA	CASSQDGQWNTEAFF	TGTGCCAGCAGCCAAGACGGACAGTGGAACACTGAAGCTTTCTTT
TRBV12-3/TRBV12-4	TRBJ2-7	NA	NA	CASSPSGRDEQYF	TGTGCCAGCAGTCCGTCCGGTAGAGACGAGCAGTACTTC
TRBV7-9	TRBJ1-4	NA	NA	CASSSKPGHTDEKLFF	TGTGCCAGCAGTTCAAAACCGGGACATACGGATGAAAAACTGTTTTTT
TRBV7-2	TRBJ2-5	NA	NA	CASSLIRVAAQYF	TGTGCCAGCAGCTTAATACGGGTTGCGGCCCAGTACTTC
TRBV19	TRBJ2-6	few	TRBD1	CAREAGTGDPGANVLTF	TGTGCCAGAGAAGCCGGGACAGGGGATCCTGGGGCCAACGTCCTGACTTTC
TRBV19	TRBJ2-3	NA	NA	CASRPGSQDTQYF	TGTGCCAGTAGGCCGGGGTCACAAGATACGCAGTATTTT
TRBV27	TRBJ2-7	NA	NA	CASSPTALRYF	TGTGCCAGCAGTCCCACAGCCCTACGGTACTTC
TRBV3-1/TRBV3-2	TRBJ1-2	NA	NA	CASSPLGGNYGYTF	TGTGCCAGCAGCCCGCTCGGGGGTAACTATGGCTACACCTTC